Following are 27 T cell receptor beta chains from one sample sequenced in a study of CD8 T cells in ankylosing spondylitis. TCRdb recomputed calls from the 5' RACE reads with MiXCR, one row per CDR3 protein. This sample yields more than 95,000 distinct CDR3 sequences, of which about 8.6% are seen a single time; approximately 9.7% belongs to the top ten. What was sequenced was blood, either unsorted or a sorted T cell fraction (not recorded which). These TCRs come from a male donor with ankylosing spondylitis or in good health (not recorded which).

This clonotype was recorded many times. The chain employs TRBV5-1 and TRBJ1-5; 7 bases agree with TRBD1. Per germline, CDR1 SGHRS and CDR2 YFSETQ. This CDR3 is built from 14 residues. The ends lost 2 bases at V and 7 bases at J; junction bases unmatched: 6. The CDR3 loop is CASSFSTGTQPQHF. For the CDR3, the DNA is TGCGCCAGCAGCTTTTCGACAGGGACCCAGCCCCAGCATTTT.

This sequence joins TRBV30 and TRBJ1-3; D is undetermined. This CDR3 is built from 13 residues. The germline V and J ends were trimmed by 2 bases and 3 bases, with 8 bases remaining between them. Germline V lookup: CDR1 GTSNPN, CDR2 SVGIG (reference sequence). The CDR3 loop is CAWSSIIGNTIYF. The CDR3 region has the DNA TGTGCCTGGAGTTCTATCATTGGAAACACCATATATTTT.

This clonotype has just a few counts. V gene TRBV4-3 combines with J gene TRBJ2-7; 10 bases agree with TRBD1. Germline CDR1 and CDR2: LGHNA and YSLEER. Trimming took 4 bases from V and 2 from J; bases not matched to a gene: 8. The length of the CDR3 is 16 residues. The CDR3 loop reads CASSRRPGQGPYEQYF. The CDR3, as DNA: TGCGCCAGCAGCCGAAGGCCGGGACAGGGGCCCTACGAGCAGTACTTC.

Ten or more counts support this clonotype. The gene calls are TRBV7-2 and TRBJ2-5; D is possibly TRBD1 (7 bases). The CDR3 totals 13 residues. The germline V gene encodes CDR1 SGHTA and CDR2 FQGNSA. V shed 3 bases and J shed 7 bases, with 12 bases lying between them. The CDR3 region has the DNA TGTGCCAGCAGCTTTGGACAGGAGGGGACCCAGTACTTC. Residues: CASSFGQEGTQYF.

This clonotype was recorded many times. The gene calls are TRBV20-1 and TRBJ2-5, with D possibly matching TRBD1 (8 bases). The CDR3 extends over 15 amino acids. V lost 5 bases, J lost 0 bases, and 16 bases lay in between. Germline CDR1 and CDR2: DFQATT and SNEGSKA (reference sequence). The CDR3 is CSAGKRDRYQETQYF. DNA for the CDR3: TGCAGTGCTGGAAAGCGGGACAGGTACCAAGAGACCCAGTACTTC.

V is TRBV29-1 and J is TRBJ2-3; D ambiguous. V gave up 0 bases and J gave up 7 bases, with 8 bases separating them. The CDR3 has 12 residues. The germline V gene encodes CDR1 SQVTM and CDR2 ANQGSEA. This CDR3 is CSVEEGRYTQYF. The CDR3 DNA reads as TGCAGCGTTGAAGAGGGAAGGTATACGCAGTATTTT.

This clonotype was recorded at least ten times. The chain joins TRBV4-2 to TRBJ2-1, with TRBD1 matching over 9 bases. The J segment lost 8 bases and the V segment lost 0 bases, leaving 8 bases of the junction unmatched. The CDR3 has 16 residues. Germline V gene data show CDR1 as LGHNA and CDR2 as YNFKEQ. The CDR3 DNA sequence: TGTGCCAGCAGCCAAGACGAGCGGACAGGGGAGGATGAGCAGTTCTTC. This encodes CASSQDERTGEDEQFF.

This clonotype was recorded a few times. This chain links TRBV7-6 with TRBJ2-2; D call uncertain. The germline V gene has CDR1 SGHVS and CDR2 FNYEAQ. Between the trimmed V and J ends, which lost 8 bases and 4 bases, there was a span of 8 bases. This CDR3 has 12 residues. The CDR3 spells CASSEFTGELFF. The DNA for the CDR3 is TGTGCCAGCTCCGAATTCACCGGGGAGCTGTTTTTT.

This clonotype was seen many times. This chain uses TRBV5-1 with TRBJ2-7; D possibly uses TRBD1 or TRBD2 (5 bases each). V was clipped by 5 bases and J by 2 bases, with 14 bases between them. The length of the CDR3 is 14 residues. CDR1 and CDR2 from the germline V gene are SGHRS and YFSETQ. The CDR3 reads CASSRDGETYEQYF. DNA of the CDR3: TGCGCCAGCAGTCGGGACGGCGAGACCTACGAGCAGTACTTC. The complete variable domain, with remaining parts taken from reference TRBV5-1 and TRBJ2-7, reads KAGVTQTPRYLIKTRGQQVTLSCSPISGHRSVSWYQQTPGQGLQFLFEYFSETQRNKGNFPGRFSGRQFSNSRSEMNVSTLELGDSALYLCASSRDGETYEQYFGPGTRLTVT.

This clonotype has a count of ten or more. The V call is TRBV4-3, the J call TRBJ1-1, with TRBD1 identical over 9 bases. V dropped 3 bases and J dropped 2; count of bases not matched to a gene: 4. Germline loops: CDR1 LGHNA, CDR2 YSLEER. This CDR3 has 15 amino acids. The CDR3 is CASSQLTGGNTEAFF. The CDR3 nucleotides read TGCGCCAGCAGCCAGCTAACAGGGGGCAACACTGAAGCTTTCTTT.

In this sample, this clonotype turned up many times. V and J are TRBV20-1 and TRBJ1-2, with D possibly TRBD1 on 5 matching bases. The CDR3 is made up of 9 amino acids. Germline-derived CDR1 and CDR2 are DFQATT and SNEGSKA (reference sequence). CDR3 loop: CTPRDGYTF. CDR3 nucleotide sequence: TGCACCCCAAGGGACGGCTACACCTTC.

The chain combines TRBV19 with TRBJ2-7, with D possibly TRBD2 on 7 matching bases. Trimming shortened V by 3 bases and J by 3 bases, and 12 bases separated the two germline ends. CDR1 is LNHDA, CDR2 SQIVND, per germline (reference sequence). The CDR3 covers 14 residues. In DNA, the CDR3 is TGTGCCAGTAGTATTCGGGGAGGGGGCTACGAGCAGTACTTC. This translates into CASSIRGGGYEQYF.

This clonotype was seen at least ten times. CDR3 DNA sequence: TGCAGCGTCTCTAACGGACAGGGGCGCTCTGGAAACACCATATATTTT. Translated: CSVSNGQGRSGNTIYF. V and J are TRBV29-1 and TRBJ1-3, with 9 positions matching TRBD1. CDR1 SQVTM and CDR2 ANQGSEA come from the germline V gene. The CDR3 contains 16 residues. V gave up 6 bases and J gave up 0 bases; unmatched junction bases: 9.

To note about this clonotype: A single base separates this from a much larger clone, so it may be a read error. The J gene is TRBJ2-1, the V gene TRBV7-7, with 9 bases fitting TRBD2. Germline V lookup: CDR1 SSHAT, CDR2 FNYEAQ (reference sequence). The CDR3 is made up of 15 amino acids. CDR3 in amino acids: CASSSSSGDYNEQFF. CDR3 bases: TGTGCTAGCAGCTCCTCTAGCGGGGACTACAATGAGCAGTTCTTC.

As for this clonotype: This may arise from a read error, as a much more abundant clone is one base away. The chain employs TRBV7-9 and TRBJ2-7; 8 bases are a match to TRBD1. Per germline, CDR1 SEHNR and CDR2 FQNEAQ (reference sequence). The CDR3 extends over 14 amino acids. CDR3 nucleotides: TGTGCCAGCAGCCCGACAGGGGTGGGCTACGAGCAGTGCTTC. This encodes CASSPTGVGYEQCF.

The V call is TRBV7-9, the J call TRBJ2-7, with 8 bases identical to TRBD1. This CDR3 is built from 17 residues. V shed 0 bases and J 2 bases; nucleotides not matched to a gene: 9. Germline CDR1 reads SEHNR; CDR2 reads FQNEAQ (reference sequence). The CDR3: CASSLAHRGQGTYEQYF. CDR3 nucleotide sequence: TGTGCCAGCAGCTTAGCCCATAGAGGACAGGGTACCTACGAGCAGTACTTC.

This clonotype was seen many times. The chain carries TRBV7-8 and TRBJ2-3; 7 nucleotides match TRBD2. Germline CDR1 reads SGHVS; CDR2 reads FQNEAQ. The CDR3 loop spans 19 amino acids. J gave up 0 bases and V 0 bases, and 12 bases lay outside the gene matches. In nucleotides, the CDR3 is TGTGCCAGCAGCTTAGCCTTAAGCGGGGAGTTCACTAGCACAGATACGCAGTATTTT. Translated: CASSLALSGEFTSTDTQYF.

This clonotype was seen a few times. The chain has TRBV7-6 and TRBJ2-5; a weak D match, TRBD2 (5 bases). CDR3 length: 15 residues. V lost 5 bases, J lost 4 bases, and 17 bases lay in between. Germline V gene sequence: CDR1 SGHVS, CDR2 FNYEAQ. In nucleotides, the CDR3 is TGTGCCAGCAGCCCACGAATCGCCCGGGGAGAGACCCAGTACTTC. It codes for CASSPRIARGETQYF. Full variable domain (missing parts from reference TRBV7-6 and TRBJ2-5): GAGVSQSPRYKVTKRGQDVALRCDPISGHVSLYWYRQALGQGPEFLTYFNYEAQQDKSGLPNDRFSAERPEGSISTLTIQRTEQRDSAMYRCASSPRIARGETQYFGPGTRLLVL.

This clonotype was found many times. The rearrangement joins TRBV24-1 to TRBJ2-1, with 10 bases identical to TRBD2. The CDR3 runs 15 residues. The germline V gene encodes CDR1 KGHDR and CDR2 SFDVKD. Unmatched junction bases numbered 3, after V lost 6 bases and J lost 2 bases. DNA for the CDR3: TGTGCCACCAGTCTTAGCGGGGGGACCTACAATGAGCAGTTCTTC. Protein: CATSLSGGTYNEQFF.

This clonotype was seen many times. This chain uses TRBV27 with TRBJ2-1, with 7 nucleotides matching TRBD2. The trim removed 4 bases at V and 4 bases at J, leaving 4 bases unmatched. Looked up from germline, CDR1 is MNHEY and CDR2 is SMNVEV (reference sequence). The CDR3 is 14 residues long. CDR3 nucleotide sequence: TGTGCCAGCAGTTCTAGCGGAAATTACAATGAGCAGTTCTTC. This gives the protein CASSSSGNYNEQFF.

This clonotype was detected ten times or more. CDR3 sequence: CASSLHRGNTEAFF. CDR3 DNA sequence: TGCGCCAGCAGCCTGCACAGGGGAAACACTGAAGCTTTCTTT. V and J are TRBV4-3 and TRBJ1-1; 7 nucleotides align to TRBD1. Germline V gene sequence: CDR1 LGHNA, CDR2 YSLEER. With V trimmed by 4 bases and J by 2 bases, 4 bases remained unmatched. CDR3 size: 14 residues.

Concerning this clonotype: The conserved final phenylalanine or tryptophan is absent from the CDR3, which likely points to a read error. The chain is built from TRBV28 and TRBJ2-7; D possibly corresponds to TRBD1 (6 bases). The CDR3 runs to 14 residues. CDR1 and CDR2 from the germline V gene are MDHEN and SYDVKM. V lost 6 bases, J lost 0 bases, and 12 bases lay in between. The CDR3, as DNA: TGTGCCAGCAGGAGGGGGTCTTACTCCTACGAGCAGTACCTC. Encoded protein: CASRRGSYSYEQYL.

This clonotype was counted ten times or more. The chain recombines TRBV20-1 with TRBJ2-7, with 11 bases fitting TRBD2. The CDR3 sequence is 14 residues long. CDR1 is DFQATT, CDR2 SNEGSKA, per germline (reference sequence). V shed 0 bases, J shed 4 bases, and the junction held 2 bases outside the gene matches. CDR3 DNA: TGCAGTGCTAGAGACACTAGCGGGAGTTACGAGCAGTACTTC. Translating gives CSARDTSGSYEQYF.

This clonotype was seen only a few times. The V and J genes are TRBV18 and TRBJ2-7; weak D call: TRBD1 (6 bases). CDR1 and CDR2 (germline): KGHSH, LQKENI. CDR3 length: 15 residues. V dropped 3 bases and J dropped 0 bases, with 12 bases sitting between them. The CDR3 DNA reads as TGTGCCAGCTCACCCGGTCAGGGGACCTCCTACGAGCAGTACTTC. It encodes CASSPGQGTSYEQYF.

This clonotype has at least ten counts. The chain couples TRBV7-2 to TRBJ2-1; D not certain. Germline V gene data show CDR1 as SGHTA and CDR2 as FQGNSA. The CDR3 extends over 13 amino acids. The germline V and J ends were trimmed by 3 bases and 10 bases, with 13 bases remaining between them. The CDR3 nucleotides read TGTGCCAGCAGCTTCCGTGACTCTTCAGAGCAGTTCTTC. Translating it yields CASSFRDSSEQFF.

This clonotype was picked up a small number of times. This sequence joins TRBV11-3 and TRBJ2-1; D unresolved. The ends were cut back, 3 bases at V and 10 bases at J, with 10 bases in the middle. Per germline, CDR1 SGHNT and CDR2 YENEEA. This CDR3 is 12 amino acids long. CDR3 amino acids: CASSFGRREQFF. For the CDR3, the DNA is TGTGCCAGCAGCTTCGGCCGTAGGGAGCAGTTCTTC.

This clonotype was counted at least ten times. The rearrangement joins TRBV10-3 to TRBJ2-7; D gene ambiguous. The length of the CDR3 is 11 residues. V gave up 5 bases and J gave up 4 bases, with 6 bases separating them. Germline V gives CDR1 ENHRY, CDR2 SYGVKD. The CDR3: CAISHGYEQYF. DNA for the CDR3: TGTGCCATCAGTCACGGTTACGAGCAGTACTTC.